This T cell receptor beta chain was obtained from a study of OX40 agonist ivuxolimab in advanced cancers. Study overall: Every 2 weeks, patients received ivuxolimab intravenously, dosed at 0.01 to 10 mg/kg. Regarding the study as a whole: Part of the nonresponder group also had normalized T-cell clonal expansion that was low. CD8+ T cells were the subset that, on average, had more expanded clones than CD4+.

TCRdb keeps only in-frame clones here, not all; method: immunoSEQ multiplex PCR. The table has about 77,000 clones, 81% seen once; the top ten hold approximately 4.5%. Worth noting for this clone: Antigen specificity is unknown.

CDR3 length: 15 amino acids. Deletions cut 2 bases from V and 5 bases from J, with 16 bases between. In germline, CDR1 is SEHNR, CDR2 FQNEAQ (reference sequence). It was autoimmune disease history or systemic immunosuppression that excluded patients. This chain links TRBV7-9 with TRBJ2-7; perhaps TRBD1 as D (6 bases). The TCR was taken from an adult with an advanced solid tumor such as melanoma, head and neck, liver or kidney cancer. The sequences come from CD4+ or CD8+ T cells sorted from blood, collected in a trial of the OX40 agonist ivuxolimab. As DNA, the CDR3 is TGTGCCAGCAGCTTACACGGACAGACGGTCGACGAGCAGTACTTC. It yields the protein CASSLHGQTVDEQYF. Based on the CDR3 plus reference TRBV7-9 and TRBJ2-7, the full variable domain is DTGVSQNPRHKITKRGQNVTFRCDPISEHNRLYWYRQTLGQGPEFLTYFQNEAQLEKSRLLSDRFSAERPKGSFSTLEIQRTEQGDSAMYLCASSLHGQTVDEQYFGPGTRLTVT.